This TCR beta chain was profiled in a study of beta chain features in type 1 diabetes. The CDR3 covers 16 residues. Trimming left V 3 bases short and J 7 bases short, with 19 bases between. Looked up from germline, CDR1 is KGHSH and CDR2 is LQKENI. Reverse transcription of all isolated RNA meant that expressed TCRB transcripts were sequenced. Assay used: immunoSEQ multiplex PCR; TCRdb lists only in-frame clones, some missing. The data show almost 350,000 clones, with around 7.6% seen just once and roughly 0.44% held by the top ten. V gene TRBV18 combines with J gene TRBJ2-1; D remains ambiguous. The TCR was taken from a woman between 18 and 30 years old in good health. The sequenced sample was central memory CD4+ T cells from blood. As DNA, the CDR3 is TGTGCCAGCTCACCGACAAACCCAGGAACAGCGAATGAGCAGTTCTTC. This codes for CASSPTNPGTANEQFF.